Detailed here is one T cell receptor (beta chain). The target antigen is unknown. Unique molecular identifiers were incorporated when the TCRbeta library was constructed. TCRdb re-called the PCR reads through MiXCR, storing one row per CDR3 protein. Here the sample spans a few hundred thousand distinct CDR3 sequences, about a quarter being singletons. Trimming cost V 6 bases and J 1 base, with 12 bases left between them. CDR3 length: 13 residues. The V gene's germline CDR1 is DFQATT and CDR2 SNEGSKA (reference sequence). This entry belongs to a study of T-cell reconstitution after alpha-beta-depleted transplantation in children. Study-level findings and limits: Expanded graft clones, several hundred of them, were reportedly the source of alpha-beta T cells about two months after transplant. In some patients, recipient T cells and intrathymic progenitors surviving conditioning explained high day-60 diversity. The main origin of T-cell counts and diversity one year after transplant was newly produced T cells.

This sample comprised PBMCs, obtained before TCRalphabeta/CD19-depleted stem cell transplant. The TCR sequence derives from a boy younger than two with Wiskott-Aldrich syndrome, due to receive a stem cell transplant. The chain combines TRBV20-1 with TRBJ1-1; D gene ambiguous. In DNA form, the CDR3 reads TGCAGTGCGCAAGAGCGAGCGAACACTGAAGCTTTCTTT. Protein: CSAQERANTEAFF.